This passage covers 22 T cell receptor beta chains from one sample sequenced in a study of blood T cell repertoires in COVID-19. Sequencing was performed with immunoSEQ multiplex PCR; in TCRdb, only in-frame clones are kept and a portion is missing. Among 300,000 to 400,000 clones listed, roughly 90% were seen once. Sample: peripheral blood. Receptors originate from a man between 25 and 39 years old with COVID-19, enrolled during active disease.

V is TRBV28 and J is TRBJ1-5; D is possibly TRBD1 (6 bases). The CDR3 has 15 amino acids. V was pared by 4 bases and J by 3 bases, with 13 bases between. CDR1 MDHEN and CDR2 SYDVKM come from the germline V gene. This chain's CDR3 is CASSSTGTYNQPQHF. CDR3 nucleotide sequence: TGTGCCAGCAGTTCTACAGGGACCTACAATCAGCCCCAGCATTTT. Looking up the rest from reference TRBV28 and TRBJ1-5 gives the full variable domain: DVKVTQSSRYLVKRTGEKVFLECVQDMDHENMFWYRQDPGLGLRLIYFSYDVKMKEKGDIPEGYSVSREKKERFSLILESASTNQTSMYLCASSSTGTYNQPQHFGDGTRLSIL.

The J gene is TRBJ1-6, the V gene TRBV6-5, with D unclear. Per the germline V gene, CDR1 is MNHEY and CDR2 is SVGAGI. The V end lost 8 bases, the J end lost 0 bases, and 5 bases lay between the germline ends. The CDR3 totals 13 residues. CDR3 bases: TGTGCCAGCGGGAGCTCCTATAATTCACCCCTCCACTTT. Translating it yields CASGSSYNSPLHF.

The chain recombines TRBV24-1 with TRBJ2-5, with D maybe TRBD2 (6 bases). Between the trimmed V and J ends, which lost 6 bases and 5 bases, there was a span of 9 bases. This CDR3 is built from 12 residues. CDR1 and CDR2 (germline): KGHDR, SFDVKD. CDR3 bases: TGTGCCACCAGTCCGGGAGAGGAGACCCAGTACTTC. Translation gives CATSPGEETQYF.

This rearrangement joins TRBV27 to TRBJ2-7; 7 bases match TRBD1. Germline values: CDR1 MNHEY, CDR2 SMNVEV (reference sequence). V dropped 4 bases and J dropped 4; count of bases not matched to a gene: 4. This CDR3 comprises 13 residues. CDR3 sequence reads: CASSSRQGYEQYF. DNA for the CDR3: TGTGCCAGCAGTTCCCGACAGGGTTACGAGCAGTACTTC.

The genes are TRBV19 and TRBJ2-7, with TRBD1 matching 10 bases. The CDR3 contains 16 residues. V shed 4 bases and J 6 bases; nucleotides not matched to a gene: 12. Germline V gene data show CDR1 as LNHDA and CDR2 as SQIVND (reference sequence). The CDR3 DNA sequence: TGTGCCAGTAGTACGTACAGGACAGGGGGACTAGGCGAGCAGTACTTC. Protein: CASSTYRTGGLGEQYF.

The chain employs TRBV5-6 and TRBJ1-2; D is unresolved. The CDR3 runs to 13 residues. V shed 0 bases and J shed 4 bases, with 7 bases lying between them. CDR1 is SGHDT, CDR2 YYEEEE, per germline. CDR3 nucleotides: TGTGCCAGCAGCTTGGAGCAAGCCTATGGCTACACCTTC. Its translation is CASSLEQAYGYTF.

The chain recombines TRBV13 with TRBJ2-7; weak D call: TRBD2 (5 bases). The CDR3 sequence is 15 residues long. V was shortened by 5 bases and J by 0 bases, with 14 bases between the two germline ends. Germline CDR1 reads PRHDT; CDR2 reads FYEKMQ (reference sequence). In DNA, the CDR3 is TGTGCCAGCAGCCCTAACACGGGGAGCTCCTACGAGCAGTACTTC. This codes for CASSPNTGSSYEQYF.

The chain links TRBV19 to TRBJ2-3; 12 nucleotides match TRBD2. V lost 5 bases, J lost 2 bases, and 8 bases stayed unmatched. This CDR3 is built from 17 residues. Germline-derived CDR1 and CDR2 are LNHDA and SQIVND (reference sequence). The chain's CDR3 is CASSPTLAGGTTDTQYF. The CDR3 DNA reads TGTGCCAGTAGTCCAACACTAGCGGGAGGAACCACAGATACGCAGTATTTT.

In the case of this clone: The identical CDR3 is also encoded by other nucleotide sequences in the sample. V is TRBV6-4 and J is TRBJ2-5; TRBD1 matches at 11 bases. Germline loops: CDR1 MRHNA, CDR2 SNTAGT. CDR3 length: 15 residues. V lost 6 bases and J lost 2; bases outside the gene matches: 5. In DNA form, the CDR3 reads TGTGCCAGCAGCCCCGGGACAGGGGGGCAAGAGACCCAGTACTTC. This translates into CASSPGTGGQETQYF.

This chain uses TRBV27 with TRBJ1-2, with a tentative D call TRBD1 (5 bases). The CDR3 length is 17 residues. Germline V gene data show CDR1 as MNHEY and CDR2 as SMNVEV (reference sequence). V lost 0 bases to trimming and J lost 3 bases, with 17 bases between them. The CDR3 sequence: CASSLSNVWGRDYGYTF. CDR3 coding DNA: TGTGCCAGCAGTTTATCGAACGTCTGGGGCAGAGACTATGGCTACACCTTC.

The V gene is TRBV20-1, the J gene TRBJ1-1; no clear D. The CDR3 has 11 residues. Per the germline V gene, CDR1 is DFQATT and CDR2 is SNEGSKA (reference sequence). V lost 6 bases, J lost 5 bases, and 10 bases lay in between. CDR3 amino acids: CSASDLTEAFF. CDR3 in DNA: TGCAGTGCCTCAGACTTGACTGAAGCTTTCTTT.

This chain connects TRBV24-1 to TRBJ2-1; tentatively, D is TRBD1 (5 bases). CDR1 and CDR2 from the germline V gene are KGHDR and SFDVKD. The CDR3 has 14 residues. V shed 7 bases and J shed 9 bases, with 18 bases lying between them. CDR3 region: CATSVTGARVEQFF. The CDR3 bases are TGTGCCACCAGCGTAACAGGCGCTCGGGTTGAGCAGTTCTTC.

The genes are TRBV18 and TRBJ2-1, with TRBD1 as a possible D gene (6 bases). The germline CDR1 and CDR2 sequences are KGHSH and LQKENI. Trimming removed 6 bases from V and 6 bases from J, with 18 bases in between. The CDR3 loop spans 15 amino acids. As DNA, the CDR3 is TGTGCCAGCTCTCTACACAACAGGGCGGTCAATGAGCAGTTCTTC. Amino acids: CASSLHNRAVNEQFF.

The count of this clone is one. The chain is built from TRBV3-1 (or the pseudogene TRBV3-2) and TRBJ1-4; no firm D call. CDR3 length: 11 amino acids. Germline V gene data show CDR1 as LGHDT and CDR2 as YNNKEL (reference sequence). Trimming shortened V by 5 bases and J by 5 bases, and 3 bases separated the two germline ends. CDR3 amino acids: CASSANEKLFF. The CDR3, as DNA: TGTGCCAGCAGCGCGAATGAAAAACTGTTTTTT.

The V call is TRBV5-1, the J call TRBJ1-4, with a weak D call TRBD1 (5 bases). This CDR3 has 15 residues. Germline CDR1 and CDR2: SGHRS and YFSETQ. V was cut by 3 bases and J by 0 bases, with 9 bases left in between. This CDR3 is CASSSTAATNEKLFF. In DNA, the CDR3 is TGCGCCAGCAGCTCGACAGCCGCAACTAATGAAAAACTGTTTTTT.

The chain links TRBV10-3 to TRBJ2-7; weak D call: TRBD1 (6 bases). There are 15 residues in the CDR3. Trimming took off 3 bases at V and 0 bases at J, with 12 bases between the two ends. Germline CDR1 ENHRY, CDR2 SYGVKD. DNA of the CDR3: TGTGCCATCAGTGACCCGGGACAAAGCTCCTACGAGCAGTACTTC. As protein: CAISDPGQSSYEQYF.

Written as DNA, the CDR3 is TGTGCCAGCAGCTTAGACAGGGGAGTAAGGGAGCAGTACTTC. This translates into CASSLDRGVREQYF. This chain uses TRBV7-9 with TRBJ2-7; 7 nucleotides agree with TRBD1. The CDR3 length is 14 residues. The junction had 7 bases not matched to a gene; V was cut back by 1 base and J by 7 bases. Germline CDR1 is SEHNR and CDR2 is FQNEAQ (reference sequence).

This clone was observed a single time. This rearrangement joins TRBV28 to TRBJ1-4; D may be TRBD1 (5 bases). The CDR3 loop spans 16 amino acids. Germline V gene data show CDR1 as MDHEN and CDR2 as SYDVKM. The ends were cut back, 7 bases at V and 3 bases at J, with 18 bases in the middle. The DNA of the CDR3 is TGTGCCAGCACCTTCCGTGGGGCGGCCTCTAATGAAAAACTGTTTTTT. It specifies CASTFRGAASNEKLFF. Supplemented by reference TRBV28 and TRBJ1-4, the full variable domain reads DVKVTQSSRYLVKRTGEKVFLECVQDMDHENMFWYRQDPGLGLRLIYFSYDVKMKEKGDIPEGYSVSREKKERFSLILESASTNQTSMYLCASTFRGAASNEKLFFGSGTQLSVL.

The rearrangement links TRBV6-2 or TRBV6-3 to TRBJ2-7; TRBD2 aligns across 8 bases. The V gene's germline CDR1 is MNHEY and CDR2 SVGEGT. This CDR3 spans 17 amino acids. With V trimmed by 2 bases and J by 0 bases, 9 bases remained unmatched. CDR3 coding DNA: TGTGCCAGCAGTTACCCCCTCGGAGCGGGGGACTCCTACGAGCAGTACTTC. Translating it yields CASSYPLGAGDSYEQYF.

V usage is TRBV29-1 and J usage is TRBJ1-2; D gene uncertain. This CDR3 spans 13 amino acids. V dropped 5 bases and J dropped 1 base, with 11 bases sitting between them. Per germline, CDR1 SQVTM and CDR2 ANQGSEA. The CDR3 nucleotides read TGCAGCGTTTCCCAGGAATATAACTATGGCTACACCTTC. It translates to CSVSQEYNYGYTF.

This rearrangement joins TRBV15 to TRBJ2-5; 9 nucleotides align to TRBD1. With 5 bases clipped from V and 2 bases from J, the junction kept 12 bases outside the gene matches. Looked up from germline, CDR1 is LNHNV and CDR2 is YYDKDF (reference sequence). This CDR3 has 17 amino acids. The CDR3 DNA reads as TGTGCCACCAGCCCATACGACGGGACAGGGAGGCAAGAGACCCAGTACTTC. It codes for CATSPYDGTGRQETQYF.

This chain joins TRBV7-9 and TRBJ1-1; D possibly corresponds to TRBD1 (5 bases). The germline gives CDR1 SEHNR, CDR2 FQNEAQ (reference sequence). This CDR3 is 15 amino acids long. Trimming removed 1 base at V and 5 bases at J, with 14 bases between. In nucleotides, the CDR3 is TGTGCCAGCAGCTTAGAAGGGGCCCGGGGGACTGAAGCTTTCTTT. This gives the protein CASSLEGARGTEAFF.